The 8 T cell receptor beta chains below come from one sample, sequenced in a study of blood T cell repertoires in COVID-19. Measured with immunoSEQ multiplex PCR; TCRdb has only the in-frame clones, and not every one. The table lists about 59,000 clones, 91% of them singletons. Specimen: peripheral blood. The receptors were sampled from a human donor in a cohort sampled during active COVID-19.

This chain joins TRBV6-2 or TRBV6-3 and TRBJ1-5; tentatively, D is TRBD1 (6 bases). Germline assignment: CDR1 MNHEY and CDR2 SVGEGT. This CDR3 contains 15 residues. The V and J ends lost 6 bases and 2 bases respectively, with 14 bases between them. This chain's CDR3 is CASSQGGRGNQPQHF. For the CDR3, the DNA is TGTGCCAGCAGCCAAGGGGGTCGGGGCAATCAGCCCCAGCATTTT.

The gene calls are TRBV5-4 and TRBJ2-7, with D tentatively TRBD1 (6 bases). CDR1 and CDR2 from the germline V gene are SGHNT and YYREEE (reference sequence). V dropped 2 bases and J dropped 7 bases, with 22 bases sitting between them. The CDR3 loop spans 16 amino acids. CDR3 sequence reads: CASSLHLISTRGEQYF. CDR3 bases: TGTGCCAGCAGCTTACACCTTATCTCTACCAGGGGAGAGCAGTACTTC.

The chain has TRBV6-2 or TRBV6-3 and TRBJ2-5; D is perhaps TRBD2 (6 bases). Germline-derived CDR1 and CDR2 are MNHEY and SVGEGT. The CDR3 loop spans 15 amino acids. V was pared by 3 bases and J by 5 bases, with 16 bases between. The CDR3 bases are TGTGCCAGCAGTTATAGCGGACCCCCCCGGGAGACCCAGTACTTC. Protein product: CASSYSGPPRETQYF.

The chain carries TRBV28 and TRBJ2-3, with TRBD1 identical over 7 bases. This CDR3 is 17 amino acids long. Per the germline V gene, CDR1 is MDHEN and CDR2 is SYDVKM. With V trimmed by 0 bases and J by 0 bases, 6 bases remained unmatched. Written as DNA, the CDR3 is TGTGCCAGCAGTTTATGGGAGGTGGGACAGAGCACAGATACGCAGTATTTT. This sequence encodes CASSLWEVGQSTDTQYF.

This chain uses TRBV18 with TRBJ2-5; no firm D call. Trimming removed 3 bases at V and 4 bases at J, with 9 bases between. This CDR3 is 13 amino acids long. Germline assignment: CDR1 KGHSH and CDR2 LQKENI. CDR3 sequence: CASSPATSETQYF. The CDR3 DNA is TGTGCCAGCTCACCGGCCACCTCAGAGACCCAGTACTTC.

V gene TRBV6-5 combines with J gene TRBJ2-7, with 8 bases matching TRBD1. The junction had 10 bases not matched to a gene; V was cut back by 11 bases and J by 7 bases. This CDR3 has 12 residues. Germline assignment: CDR1 MNHEY and CDR2 SVGAGI. The chain's CDR3 is CAGGQGLREQYF. The DNA of the CDR3 is TGTGCCGGTGGACAGGGACTTAGAGAGCAGTACTTC.

The genes are TRBV10-3 and TRBJ2-1; a possible D gene is TRBD2 (5 bases). V lost 3 bases and J lost 5, with 14 bases in between. The germline CDR1 and CDR2 sequences are ENHRY and SYGVKD. The CDR3 runs to 15 residues. CDR3 in amino acids: CAISEREWENNEQFF. The CDR3 nucleotides read TGTGCCATCAGTGAACGTGAATGGGAGAACAATGAGCAGTTCTTC.

Here the CDR3 DNA reads TGTGCCATCAGTGAGAGGGGGCTCCGCTACAATGAGCAGTTCTTC. It codes for CAISERGLRYNEQFF. The V call is TRBV10-3, the J call TRBJ2-1; 7 bases map to TRBD1. Losses at the gene ends were 2 bases for V and 3 bases for J; bases not matched to a gene: 4. This CDR3 comprises 15 residues. The germline CDR1 and CDR2 sequences are ENHRY and SYGVKD.